This T cell receptor (beta chain) was sequenced in a study of T cell responses to AZD1222 COVID-19 vaccine. Clones were sequenced by immunoSEQ multiplex PCR, and TCRdb holds only the in-frame ones, with some missing. The table shows more than 75,000 clones, with about four fifths occurring only once. The clonotype originates from an adult who received the AZD1222 COVID-19 vaccine. Source: peripheral blood, taken 28 days after the second AZD1222 dose.

The CDR3 protein is CSASLGTTVSPLHF. The CDR3 DNA is TGCAGTGCTAGTTTGGGGACTACGGTCTCACCCCTCCACTTT. The rearrangement joins TRBV20-1 to TRBJ1-6; tentatively, D is TRBD1 (5 bases). CDR1 is DFQATT, CDR2 SNEGSKA, per germline (reference sequence). The V and J ends lost 3 bases and 10 bases respectively, with 16 bases between them. This CDR3 region has 14 residues.